The rows below give T cell receptor beta chains drawn from one sample of a study of OX40 agonist ivuxolimab in advanced cancers. TCRdb's copy holds only in-frame clones and misses some; the assay was immunoSEQ multiplex PCR. The profile shows tens of thousands of clones, roughly 94% of them singletons. The sequences come from CD4+ or CD8+ T cells sorted from blood, collected in a trial of the OX40 agonist ivuxolimab. All receptors derive from an adult with an advanced solid tumor such as melanoma, head and neck, liver or kidney cancer. Each CDR3 is given with its conserved first and last residue. The order of the fields is V gene, D gene, CDR3 length, J gene, clone size, CDR3 DNA, CDR3 protein. The D gene is left open where the match is weak. Some rows mark clone size as missing; the rest say once, few, many or name a class of expanded clone.

V gene: TRBV10-2; D gene: NA; CDR3 length: 16; J gene: TRBJ1-1; clone size: NA; CDR3 DNA: TGCGCCAGCAGTTCGGCGCTAAGTAACCCCGAGCCTGAAGCTTTCTTT; CDR3 protein: CASSSALSNPEPEAFF
V gene: TRBV9; D gene: NA; CDR3 length: 14; J gene: TRBJ1-1; clone size: NA; CDR3 DNA: TGTGCCAGCAGCGGCAGTATTCAGAACACTGAAGCTTTCTTT; CDR3 protein: CASSGSIQNTEAFF
V gene: TRBV6-1; D gene: NA; CDR3 length: 14; J gene: TRBJ2-5; clone size: NA; CDR3 DNA: TGTGCCAGCAGCACAGGAGTCGTACAAGAGACCCAGTACTTC; CDR3 protein: CASSTGVVQETQYF
V gene: TRBV6-1; D gene: NA; CDR3 length: 13; J gene: TRBJ1-2; clone size: NA; CDR3 DNA: TGTGCCAGCAGTGAGCCCTTTAACTATGGCTACACCTTC; CDR3 protein: CASSEPFNYGYTF
V gene: TRBV5-1; D gene: NA; CDR3 length: 14; J gene: TRBJ2-1; clone size: NA; CDR3 DNA: TGCGCCAGCAGCCCCGGACGGGGCAACAATGAGCAGTTCTTC; CDR3 protein: CASSPGRGNNEQFF
V gene: TRBV2; D gene: NA; CDR3 length: 13; J gene: TRBJ2-3; clone size: NA; CDR3 DNA: TGTGCCAGCAGTGACCGCCTCGGCAATACGCAGTATTTT; CDR3 protein: CASSDRLGNTQYF
V gene: TRBV11-3; D gene: NA; CDR3 length: 14; J gene: TRBJ2-1; clone size: NA; CDR3 DNA: TGTGCCAGCAGCTTAGGGTTATCCTACAATGAGCAGTTCTTC; CDR3 protein: CASSLGLSYNEQFF
V gene: TRBV6-6; D gene: TRBD1; CDR3 length: 13; J gene: TRBJ1-1; clone size: NA; CDR3 DNA: TGTGCCAGCACCGACAGGGGAGGAGCTGAAGCTTTCTTT; CDR3 protein: CASTDRGGAEAFF
V gene: TRBV7-7; D gene: TRBD2; CDR3 length: 19; J gene: TRBJ2-1; clone size: NA; CDR3 DNA: TGTGCTAGCAGACCAATCGGACTAGCGGGAGGAAACTCCTACAATGAGCAGTTCTTC; CDR3 protein: CASRPIGLAGGNSYNEQFF
V gene: TRBV4-1; D gene: TRBD2; CDR3 length: 16; J gene: TRBJ2-1; clone size: NA; CDR3 DNA: TGCGCCAGCAGCCAAGAGACTAGCGGAACCTACAATGAGCAGTTCTTC; CDR3 protein: CASSQETSGTYNEQFF
V gene: TRBV6-1; D gene: NA; CDR3 length: 13; J gene: TRBJ2-1; clone size: NA; CDR3 DNA: TGTGCCAGCAACCCTACAGGGAACAATGAGCAGTTCTTC; CDR3 protein: CASNPTGNNEQFF
V gene: TRBV7-9; D gene: TRBD1; CDR3 length: 16; J gene: TRBJ2-3; clone size: NA; CDR3 DNA: TGTGCCAGCAGCCGAGGGACAGGGGTTGTCACAGATACGCAGTATTTT; CDR3 protein: CASSRGTGVVTDTQYF
V gene: TRBV4-2; D gene: TRBD1; CDR3 length: 16; J gene: TRBJ1-2; clone size: NA; CDR3 DNA: TGTGCCAGCAGCCCTTCCTCCGGGACAGCAAACTATGGCTACACCTTC; CDR3 protein: CASSPSSGTANYGYTF
V gene: TRBV13; D gene: TRBD2; CDR3 length: 16; J gene: TRBJ2-7; clone size: NA; CDR3 DNA: TGTGCCAGCAGCCCGGCGGGGGGGCAGGGGACCTACGAGCAGTACTTC; CDR3 protein: CASSPAGGQGTYEQYF
V gene: TRBV6-5; D gene: NA; CDR3 length: 12; J gene: TRBJ2-5; clone size: NA; CDR3 DNA: TGTGCCAGCAGTGTCGGACGAGAGACCCAGTACTTC; CDR3 protein: CASSVGRETQYF
V gene: TRBV4-1; D gene: NA; CDR3 length: 15; J gene: TRBJ1-2; clone size: NA; CDR3 DNA: TGCGCCAGCAGCCAAGAGGTAGGACAGTTCTATGGCTACACCTTC; CDR3 protein: CASSQEVGQFYGYTF
V gene: TRBV27; D gene: TRBD2; CDR3 length: 16; J gene: TRBJ2-1; clone size: NA; CDR3 DNA: TGTGCCAGCAGTTCCTCCGGGACTAGCGGATTCAATGAGCAGTTCTTC; CDR3 protein: CASSSSGTSGFNEQFF
V gene: TRBV10-3; D gene: TRBD2; CDR3 length: 15; J gene: TRBJ2-3; clone size: NA; CDR3 DNA: TGTGCCATTGCCACTAGCGGGAGCTTCACAGATACGCAGTATTTT; CDR3 protein: CAIATSGSFTDTQYF
V gene: TRBV6-6; D gene: NA; CDR3 length: 13; J gene: TRBJ1-3; clone size: NA; CDR3 DNA: TGTGCCAGTACAGGGCTGGCCGGAAACACCATATATTTT; CDR3 protein: CASTGLAGNTIYF
V gene: TRBV6-1; D gene: NA; CDR3 length: 15; J gene: TRBJ1-1; clone size: NA; CDR3 DNA: TGTGCCAGCAGTAAACAGGTTACCATGAACACTGAAGCTTTCTTT; CDR3 protein: CASSKQVTMNTEAFF
V gene: TRBV11-3; D gene: TRBD1; CDR3 length: 15; J gene: TRBJ2-1; clone size: NA; CDR3 DNA: TGTGCCAGCAGCTTAGCCGGACAGGGGGGTCATGAGCAGTTCTTC; CDR3 protein: CASSLAGQGGHEQFF
V gene: TRBV18; D gene: TRBD2; CDR3 length: 16; J gene: TRBJ2-3; clone size: NA; CDR3 DNA: TGTGCCAGCTCACCACTGCCGGGACTAGGTACAGATACGCAGTATTTT; CDR3 protein: CASSPLPGLGTDTQYF
V gene: TRBV5-6; D gene: NA; CDR3 length: 15; J gene: TRBJ2-1; clone size: NA; CDR3 DNA: TGTGCCAGCAGCCCAGACTTGAGCTCCTACAATGAGCAGTTCTTC; CDR3 protein: CASSPDLSSYNEQFF
V gene: TRBV11-2; D gene: TRBD2; CDR3 length: 17; J gene: TRBJ2-1; clone size: NA; CDR3 DNA: TGTGCCAGCAGCTTGAGGGGGGGGACTAGCGGCTATAATGAGCAGTTCTTC; CDR3 protein: CASSLRGGTSGYNEQFF
V gene: TRBV7-3; D gene: TRBD1; CDR3 length: 16; J gene: TRBJ1-2; clone size: NA; CDR3 DNA: TGTGCCAGCAGCTCGTACGACAGGGGTTCGCTCTATGGCTACACCTTC; CDR3 protein: CASSSYDRGSLYGYTF
V gene: TRBV5-8; D gene: NA; CDR3 length: 14; J gene: TRBJ2-7; clone size: NA; CDR3 DNA: TGTGCCAGCAGCTTGGTGAACAAGAGGTACGAGCAGTACTTC; CDR3 protein: CASSLVNKRYEQYF
V gene: TRBV10-3; D gene: NA; CDR3 length: 11; J gene: TRBJ2-1; clone size: NA; CDR3 DNA: TGTGCCATCAGTGAGGTCCATGAGCAGTTCTTC; CDR3 protein: CAISEVHEQFF
V gene: TRBV30; D gene: NA; CDR3 length: 13; J gene: TRBJ1-6; clone size: NA; CDR3 DNA: TGTGCCTGGAGTGAAATCAGGGATTCACCCCTCCACTTT; CDR3 protein: CAWSEIRDSPLHF
V gene: TRBV5-5; D gene: NA; CDR3 length: 14; J gene: TRBJ2-7; clone size: once; CDR3 DNA: TGTGCCAGCAGCTACGGGACCTCATCCTACGAGCAGTACTTC; CDR3 protein: CASSYGTSSYEQYF
V gene: TRBV6-1; D gene: TRBD2; CDR3 length: 18; J gene: TRBJ2-1; clone size: NA; CDR3 DNA: TGTGCCAGCAGTGAACCGGGACTAGCGGGGAGCTCCTACAATGAGCAGTTCTTC; CDR3 protein: CASSEPGLAGSSYNEQFF
V gene: TRBV21-1; D gene: NA; CDR3 length: 15; J gene: TRBJ1-2; clone size: NA; CDR3 DNA: TGTGCCAGCAGCAATTCACAACCGGGTAACTATGGCTACACCTTC; CDR3 protein: CASSNSQPGNYGYTF